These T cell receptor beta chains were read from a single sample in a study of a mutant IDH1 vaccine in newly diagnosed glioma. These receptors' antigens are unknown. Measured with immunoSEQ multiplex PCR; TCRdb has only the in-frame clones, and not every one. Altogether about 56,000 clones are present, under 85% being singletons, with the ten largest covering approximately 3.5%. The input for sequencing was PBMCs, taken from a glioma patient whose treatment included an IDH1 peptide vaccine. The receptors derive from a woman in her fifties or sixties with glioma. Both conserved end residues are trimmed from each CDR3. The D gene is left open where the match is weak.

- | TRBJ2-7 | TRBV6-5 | ASSYGGTDYEQY
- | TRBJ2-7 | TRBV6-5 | ASSRDSLAYEQY
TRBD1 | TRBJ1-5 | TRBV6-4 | ASSDYRGGNQPQH
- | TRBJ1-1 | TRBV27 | ASSFLPSTRGTEAF
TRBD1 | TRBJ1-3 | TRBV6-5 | ASSYGRGSGNTIY
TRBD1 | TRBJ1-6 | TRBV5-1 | ASSLVGDREGSPLH
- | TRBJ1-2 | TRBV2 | ARGSYT
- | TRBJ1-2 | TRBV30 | ACTNGADNGYT
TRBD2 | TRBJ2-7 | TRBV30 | ACDLAGLSYEQY
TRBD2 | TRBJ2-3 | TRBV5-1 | ASSLISGGSTDTQY
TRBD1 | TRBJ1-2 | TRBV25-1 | ASGETGFYGYT
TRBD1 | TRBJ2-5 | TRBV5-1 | ASSTSTGAETQY
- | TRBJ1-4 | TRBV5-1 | ASSLGTADFGEKLF
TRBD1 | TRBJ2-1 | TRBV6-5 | ASRRTGKNEQF
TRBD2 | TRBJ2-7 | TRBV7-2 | ASSLASGGLEQY
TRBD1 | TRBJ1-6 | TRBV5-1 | ASSERTGANSPLH
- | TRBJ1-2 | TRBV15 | ATSTLGMSVAGYT
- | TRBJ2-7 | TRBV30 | AWSARVEQY
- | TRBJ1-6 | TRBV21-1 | ASPRRGRDVHRRSPLH
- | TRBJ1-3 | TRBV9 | ASSSKGGGGGNTIY
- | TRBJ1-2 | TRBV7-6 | ASSPFQGGGYT
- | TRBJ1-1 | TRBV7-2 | ASSPTGQNTEAF
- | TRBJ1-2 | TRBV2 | ASRGGDYGYT
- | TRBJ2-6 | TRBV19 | ASSISGPGANVLT
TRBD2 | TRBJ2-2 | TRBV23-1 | ASSLVGTSKAGELF
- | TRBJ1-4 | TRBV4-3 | ASSAWGEKLF